This T cell receptor (beta chain) came from a study of OX40 agonist ivuxolimab in advanced cancers. This CDR3 has 16 amino acids. Germline values: CDR1 GTSNPN, CDR2 SVGIG (reference sequence). V was clipped by 3 bases and J by 0 bases; unmatched bases: 6. Sequencing was performed with immunoSEQ multiplex PCR; in TCRdb, only in-frame clones are kept and a portion is missing. This sample carries some 99,000 clones, approximately 80% of them seen once, and the ten largest clones take 1.4% to 1.5%. Sequences were derived from CD4+ or CD8+ T cells sorted from blood, sampled in a trial of the OX40 agonist ivuxolimab. The TCR comes from an adult with an advanced solid tumor such as melanoma, head and neck, liver or kidney cancer. V and J are TRBV30 and TRBJ1-1; 11 nucleotides match TRBD1. The CDR3 protein is CAWSKGQGVMNTEAFF. The CDR3 DNA sequence: TGTGCCTGGAGCAAGGGACAGGGGGTAATGAACACTGAAGCTTTCTTT.